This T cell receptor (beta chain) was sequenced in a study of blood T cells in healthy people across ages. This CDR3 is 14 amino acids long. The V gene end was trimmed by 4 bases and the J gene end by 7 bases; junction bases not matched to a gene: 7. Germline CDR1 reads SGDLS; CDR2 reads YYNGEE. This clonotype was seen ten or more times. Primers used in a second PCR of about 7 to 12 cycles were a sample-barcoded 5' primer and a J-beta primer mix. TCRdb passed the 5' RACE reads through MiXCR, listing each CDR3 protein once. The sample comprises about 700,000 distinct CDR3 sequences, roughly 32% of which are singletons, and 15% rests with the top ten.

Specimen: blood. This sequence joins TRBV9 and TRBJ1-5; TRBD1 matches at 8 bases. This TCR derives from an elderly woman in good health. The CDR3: CASSTGQGGQPQHF. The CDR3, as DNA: TGTGCCAGCAGCACCGGACAGGGCGGCCAGCCCCAGCATTTT.